This entry is about one T cell receptor (beta chain). This sample is drawn from a study of human T cells and chemical hapten exposure. Time point in this sample: patch test 1, 2 weeks after DPC sensitization. The sample's treatment: therapeutic diphenylcyclopropenone sensitization with weekly scalp DPC. TCRdb re-derived calls from the RACE reads in MiXCR, one entry per CDR3 protein. This sample has about 49,000 distinct CDR3 sequences; approximately 9.1% occur once, and the top ten carry 4.5%. This sequence was found in a woman aged 50 to 60 with alopecia areata. Some clones in this sample may be carry-over from other donors' samples. This material consisted of whole blood, taken in connection with sensitization to the hapten diphenylcyclopropenone (DPC).

CDR3 residues: CSARMAGVGTGELFF. The DNA for the CDR3 is TGCAGTGCTAGGATGGCGGGAGTAGGGACCGGGGAGCTGTTTTTT. V gene TRBV20-1 combines with J gene TRBJ2-2, with 7 bases matching TRBD2. This CDR3 comprises 15 residues. CDR1 and CDR2 from the germline V gene are DFQATT and SNEGSKA (reference sequence). Unmatched junction bases numbered 9, after V lost 3 bases and J lost 5 bases.